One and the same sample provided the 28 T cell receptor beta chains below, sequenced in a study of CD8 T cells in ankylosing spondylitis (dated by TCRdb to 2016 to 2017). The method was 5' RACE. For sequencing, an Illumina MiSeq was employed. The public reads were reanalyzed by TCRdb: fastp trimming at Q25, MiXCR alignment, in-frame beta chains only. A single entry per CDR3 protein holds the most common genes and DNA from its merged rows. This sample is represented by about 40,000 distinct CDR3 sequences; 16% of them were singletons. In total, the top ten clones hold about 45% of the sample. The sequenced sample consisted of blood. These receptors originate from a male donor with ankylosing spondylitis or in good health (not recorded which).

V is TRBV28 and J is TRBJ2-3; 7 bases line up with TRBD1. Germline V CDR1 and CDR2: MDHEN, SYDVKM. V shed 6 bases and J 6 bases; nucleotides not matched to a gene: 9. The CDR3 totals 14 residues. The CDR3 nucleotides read TGTGCCAGCAGCGTGACAGGGTTTGGCGATACGCAGTATTTT. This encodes CASSVTGFGDTQYF.

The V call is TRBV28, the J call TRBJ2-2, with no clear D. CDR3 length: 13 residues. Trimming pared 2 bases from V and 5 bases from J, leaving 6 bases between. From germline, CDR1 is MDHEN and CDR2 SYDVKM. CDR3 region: CASSLPGTGELFF. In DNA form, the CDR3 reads TGTGCCAGCAGTTTACCCGGGACCGGGGAGCTGTTTTTT.

The CDR3: CASSLDFETQYF. CDR3 sequence (DNA): TGCGCCAGCAGCTTGGATTTTGAGACCCAGTACTTC. This sequence joins TRBV5-1 and TRBJ2-5; D gene uncertain. CDR3 size: 12 residues. The V gene lost 0 bases and the J gene lost 5 bases, with 5 bases spanning the gap. Germline V gene sequence: CDR1 SGHRS, CDR2 YFSETQ.

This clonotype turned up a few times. As DNA, the CDR3 is TGTGCCAGCAGCCCCCTAGCGGGATCCGTCGGGGAGCTGTTTTTT. Translation gives CASSPLAGSVGELFF. V gene TRBV11-2 combines with J gene TRBJ2-2, with 9 bases fitting TRBD2. The ends lost 5 bases at V and 7 bases at J; junction bases unmatched: 8. Germline-derived CDR1 and CDR2 are SGHAT and FQNNGV. The CDR3 is 15 amino acids.

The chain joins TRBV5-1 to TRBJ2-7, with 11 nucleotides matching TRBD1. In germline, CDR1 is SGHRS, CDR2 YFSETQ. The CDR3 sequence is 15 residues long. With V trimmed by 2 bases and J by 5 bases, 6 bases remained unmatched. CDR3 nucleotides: TGCGCCAGCAGCTTTGGGACAGGGGGGACCAACGAGCAGTACTTC. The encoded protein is CASSFGTGGTNEQYF.

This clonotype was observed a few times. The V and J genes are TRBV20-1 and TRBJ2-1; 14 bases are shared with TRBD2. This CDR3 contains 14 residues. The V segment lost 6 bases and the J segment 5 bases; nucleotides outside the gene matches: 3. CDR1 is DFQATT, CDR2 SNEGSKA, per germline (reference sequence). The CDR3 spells CSAPTSGRDNEQFF. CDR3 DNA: TGCAGTGCCCCGACTAGCGGGAGGGACAATGAGCAGTTCTTC.

The CDR3 DNA reads TGTGCCAGCAGCTTAGGATTGGACGCCGGGGAGCTGTTTTTT. Protein: CASSLGLDAGELFF. This sequence joins TRBV7-6 and TRBJ2-2; D is uncertain. The CDR3 loop spans 14 amino acids. Germline V gives CDR1 SGHVS, CDR2 FNYEAQ. Between the trimmed V and J ends, which lost 1 base and 6 bases, there was a span of 9 bases.

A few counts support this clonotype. The CDR3 nucleotides read TGTGCCAGCAGCTCCCCGGTGAAATACTCCTACGAGCAGTACTTC. Translation: CASSSPVKYSYEQYF. This chain uses TRBV28 with TRBJ2-7; unclear D gene. Germline V gene lookup returns CDR1 MDHEN and CDR2 SYDVKM. Trimming took 6 bases from V and 0 from J, leaving 15 bases between them. CDR3 size: 15 residues.

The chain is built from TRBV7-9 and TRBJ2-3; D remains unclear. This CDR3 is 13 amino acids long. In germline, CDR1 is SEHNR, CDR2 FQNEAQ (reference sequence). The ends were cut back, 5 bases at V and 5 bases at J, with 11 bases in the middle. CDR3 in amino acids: CASSRILGDTQYF. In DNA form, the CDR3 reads TGTGCCAGCAGCCGCATCTTGGGAGATACGCAGTATTTT.

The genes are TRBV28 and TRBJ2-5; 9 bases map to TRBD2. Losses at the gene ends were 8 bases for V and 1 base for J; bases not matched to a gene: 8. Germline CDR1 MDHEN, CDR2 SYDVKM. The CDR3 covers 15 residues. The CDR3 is CASSWTSALQETQYF. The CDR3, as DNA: TGTGCCAGCTCCTGGACTAGCGCACTCCAAGAGACCCAGTACTTC.

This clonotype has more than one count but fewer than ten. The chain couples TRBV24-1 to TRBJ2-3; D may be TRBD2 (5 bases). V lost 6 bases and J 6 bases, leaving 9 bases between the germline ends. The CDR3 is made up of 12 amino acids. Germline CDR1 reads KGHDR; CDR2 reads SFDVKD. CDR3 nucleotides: TGTGCCACCAGTTTGTCGGGGGATACGCAGTATTTT. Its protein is CATSLSGDTQYF.

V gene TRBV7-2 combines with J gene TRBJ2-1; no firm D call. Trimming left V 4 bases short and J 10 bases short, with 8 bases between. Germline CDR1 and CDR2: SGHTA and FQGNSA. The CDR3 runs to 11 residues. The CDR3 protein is CASSSMNEQFF. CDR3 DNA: TGTGCCAGCAGCTCCATGAACGAGCAGTTCTTC. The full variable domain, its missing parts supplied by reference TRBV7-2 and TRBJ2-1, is GAGVSQSPSNKVTEKGKDVELRCDPISGHTALYWYRQSLGQGLEFLIYFQGNSAPDKSGLPSDRFSAERTGGSVSTLTIQRTQQEDSAVYLCASSSMNEQFFGPGTRLTVL.

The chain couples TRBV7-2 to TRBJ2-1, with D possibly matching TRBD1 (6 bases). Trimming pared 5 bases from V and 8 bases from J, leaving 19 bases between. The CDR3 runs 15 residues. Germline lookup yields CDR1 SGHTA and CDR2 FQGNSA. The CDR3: CASSVDRTSNYEQFF. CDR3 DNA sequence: TGTGCCAGCAGCGTAGACAGGACCTCGAACTATGAGCAGTTCTTC.

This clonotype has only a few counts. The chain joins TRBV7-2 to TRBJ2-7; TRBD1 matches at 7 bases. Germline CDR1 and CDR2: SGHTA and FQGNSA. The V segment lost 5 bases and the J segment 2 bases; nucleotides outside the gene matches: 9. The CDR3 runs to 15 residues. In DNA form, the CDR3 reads TGTGCCAGCAGCCTAACCGGGACAGTAACCTACGAGCAGTACTTC. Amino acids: CASSLTGTVTYEQYF.

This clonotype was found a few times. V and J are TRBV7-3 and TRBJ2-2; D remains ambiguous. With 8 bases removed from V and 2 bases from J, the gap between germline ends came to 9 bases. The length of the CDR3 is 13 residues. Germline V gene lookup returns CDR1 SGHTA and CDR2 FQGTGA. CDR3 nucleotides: TGTGCCAGCGGCGGAAATAACACCGGGGAGCTGTTTTTT. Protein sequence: CASGGNNTGELFF.

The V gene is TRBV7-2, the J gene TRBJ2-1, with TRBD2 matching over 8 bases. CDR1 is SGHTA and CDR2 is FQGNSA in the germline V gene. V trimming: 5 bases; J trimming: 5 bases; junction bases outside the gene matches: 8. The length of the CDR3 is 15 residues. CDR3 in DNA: TGTGCCAGCAGCCCCGGACTAGCTTTCCACAATGAGCAGTTCTTC. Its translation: CASSPGLAFHNEQFF.

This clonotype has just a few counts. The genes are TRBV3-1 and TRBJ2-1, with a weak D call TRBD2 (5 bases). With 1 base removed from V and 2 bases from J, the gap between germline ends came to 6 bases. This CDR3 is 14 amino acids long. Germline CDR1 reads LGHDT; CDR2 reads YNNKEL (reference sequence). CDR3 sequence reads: CASSQAGTYNEQFF. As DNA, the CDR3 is TGTGCCAGCAGCCAAGCGGGAACCTACAATGAGCAGTTCTTC.

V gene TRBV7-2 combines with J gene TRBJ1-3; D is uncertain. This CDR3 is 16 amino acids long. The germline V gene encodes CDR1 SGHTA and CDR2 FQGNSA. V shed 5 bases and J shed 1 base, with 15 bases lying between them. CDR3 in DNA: TGTGCCAGCAGCATTGCCGCGCTCCCGTCTGGAAACACCATATATTTT. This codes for CASSIAALPSGNTIYF.

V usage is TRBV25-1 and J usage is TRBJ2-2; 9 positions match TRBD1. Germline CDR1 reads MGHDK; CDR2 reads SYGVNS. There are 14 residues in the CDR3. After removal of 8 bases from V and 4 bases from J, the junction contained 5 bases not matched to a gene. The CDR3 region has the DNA TGTGCCAGCTCAGAGGACAGGGGCACCGGGGAGCTGTTTTTT. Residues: CASSEDRGTGELFF.

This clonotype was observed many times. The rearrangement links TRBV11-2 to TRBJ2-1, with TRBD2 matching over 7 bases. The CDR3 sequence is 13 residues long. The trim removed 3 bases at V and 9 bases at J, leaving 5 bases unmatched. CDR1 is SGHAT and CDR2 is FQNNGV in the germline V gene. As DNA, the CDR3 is TGTGCCAGCAGCTTCTCAGCGGGATTTGAGCAGTTCTTC. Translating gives CASSFSAGFEQFF.

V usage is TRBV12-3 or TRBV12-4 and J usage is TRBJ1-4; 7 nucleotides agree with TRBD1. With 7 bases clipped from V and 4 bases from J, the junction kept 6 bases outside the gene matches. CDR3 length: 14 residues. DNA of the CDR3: TGTGCCAGCACCCCGACAGGGAGTAATGAAAAACTGTTTTTT. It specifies CASTPTGSNEKLFF.

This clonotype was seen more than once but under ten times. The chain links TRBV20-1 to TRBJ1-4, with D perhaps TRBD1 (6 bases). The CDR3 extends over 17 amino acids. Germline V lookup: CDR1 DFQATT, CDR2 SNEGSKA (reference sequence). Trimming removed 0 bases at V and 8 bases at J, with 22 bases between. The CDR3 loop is CSARDPTGAGIQEKLFF. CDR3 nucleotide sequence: TGCAGTGCTAGAGACCCGACAGGAGCAGGGATCCAGGAAAAACTGTTTTTT.

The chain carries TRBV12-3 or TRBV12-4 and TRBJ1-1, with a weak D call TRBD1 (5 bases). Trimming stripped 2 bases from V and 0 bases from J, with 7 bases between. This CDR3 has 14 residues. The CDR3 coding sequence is TGTGCCAGCAGTTTAACACAGGTGAACACTGAAGCTTTCTTT. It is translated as CASSLTQVNTEAFF.

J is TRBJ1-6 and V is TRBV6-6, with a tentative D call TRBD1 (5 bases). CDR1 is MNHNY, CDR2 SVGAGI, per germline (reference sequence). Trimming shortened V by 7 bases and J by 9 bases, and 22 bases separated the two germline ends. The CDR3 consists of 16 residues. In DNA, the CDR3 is TGTGCCAGCACCACCGATGGTGCTGGTGGGGGTTCACCCCTCCACTTT. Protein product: CASTTDGAGGGSPLHF.

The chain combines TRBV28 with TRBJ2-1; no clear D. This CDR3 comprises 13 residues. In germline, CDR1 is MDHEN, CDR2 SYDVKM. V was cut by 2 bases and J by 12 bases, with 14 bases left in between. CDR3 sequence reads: CASSLGQGPLQFF. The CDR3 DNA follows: TGTGCCAGCAGTTTAGGCCAAGGGCCTTTGCAGTTCTTC.

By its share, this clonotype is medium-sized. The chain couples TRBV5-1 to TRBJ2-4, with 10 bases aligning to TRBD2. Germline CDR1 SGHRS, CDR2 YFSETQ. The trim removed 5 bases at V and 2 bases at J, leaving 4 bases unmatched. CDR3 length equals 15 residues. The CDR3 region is CASSWTSGSKNIQYF. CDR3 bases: TGCGCCAGCAGTTGGACTAGCGGCTCCAAAAACATTCAGTACTTC.

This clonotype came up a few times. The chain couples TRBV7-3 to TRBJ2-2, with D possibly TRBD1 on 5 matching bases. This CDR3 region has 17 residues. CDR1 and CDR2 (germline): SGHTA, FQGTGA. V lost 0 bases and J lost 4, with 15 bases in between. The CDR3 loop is CASSLTPAGLSTGELFF. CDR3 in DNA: TGTGCCAGCAGCTTAACGCCCGCAGGGCTCTCCACCGGGGAGCTGTTTTTT.

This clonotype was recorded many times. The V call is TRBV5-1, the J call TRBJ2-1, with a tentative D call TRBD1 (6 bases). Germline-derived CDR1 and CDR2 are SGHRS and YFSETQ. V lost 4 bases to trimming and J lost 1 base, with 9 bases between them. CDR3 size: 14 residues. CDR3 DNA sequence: TGCGCCAGCAGCCGAGGGGGTTCCTACAATGAGCAGTTCTTC. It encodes CASSRGGSYNEQFF.